The 13 T cell receptor beta chains reported below all come from one sample, sequenced in a study of blood T cells in healthy people across ages. A second roughly 6 to 11 cycle PCR used barcoded and J-beta primers. One entry per CDR3 protein results from TCRdb running MiXCR on the 5' RACE reads. The table lists about 970,000 distinct CDR3 sequences, roughly 51% of them singletons, with 20% to 25% in the top ten. Sequencing used blood. Source of these receptors: a woman aged 60 to 75 in good health.

The table lists this clonotype with a few counts. V usage is TRBV4-2 and J usage is TRBJ2-5, with 7 bases fitting TRBD2. TRBJ2-7 explains the end of the DNA better; the J call may be wrong. The CDR3 extends over 16 amino acids. Germline V lookup: CDR1 LGHNA, CDR2 YNFKEQ. The chain's CDR3 is CASSQLGGRAAYEQYF. The CDR3 nucleotides are TGTGCCAGCAGCCAGCTTGGTGGGAGGGCGGCCTACGAGCAGTACTTC.

This clonotype was observed a few times. The rearrangement links TRBV27 to TRBJ2-7; the D gene is possibly TRBD1 (6 bases). V was pared by 6 bases and J by 2 bases, with 14 bases between. The V gene's germline CDR1 is MNHEY and CDR2 SMNVEV (reference sequence). CDR3 length: 14 amino acids. In DNA, the CDR3 is TGTGCCAGCAGCATGGGACAAGGGACCTACGAGCAGTACTTC. It codes for CASSMGQGTYEQYF.

The chain uses TRBV6-2 or TRBV6-3 and TRBJ2-7, with D tentatively TRBD1 (6 bases). Germline CDR1 is MNHEY and CDR2 is SVGEGT. Trimming left V 6 bases short and J 0 bases short, with 12 bases between. This CDR3 is 14 amino acids long. CDR3 nucleotides: TGTGCCAGCAGAGGGACAATTGACTCCTACGAGCAGTACTTC. Encoded protein: CASRGTIDSYEQYF.

J is TRBJ2-3 and V is TRBV11-2, with D possibly matching TRBD2 (6 bases). Trimming took 5 bases from V and 8 from J, leaving 14 bases between them. CDR3 length: 13 amino acids. Germline CDR1 SGHAT, CDR2 FQNNGV. CDR3 nucleotides: TGTGCCAGCAGCACCTACGCTAGCGTTACGCAGTATTTT. The encoded protein is CASSTYASVTQYF.

This sequence joins TRBV7-9 and TRBJ2-7; D could derive from TRBD1 or TRBD2 (6 bases each). The ends were cut back, 5 bases at V and 0 bases at J, with 14 bases in the middle. Germline V lookup: CDR1 SEHNR, CDR2 FQNEAQ (reference sequence). The CDR3 length is 15 residues. CDR3: CASSLYSGASYEQYF. Here the CDR3 DNA reads TGTGCCAGCAGCCTCTACTCGGGGGCCTCCTACGAGCAGTACTTC.

The chain links TRBV20-1 to TRBJ2-1; D may be TRBD1 or TRBD2 (5 bases each). Trimming took off 3 bases at V and 7 bases at J, with 16 bases between the two ends. CDR1 is DFQATT, CDR2 SNEGSKA, per germline (reference sequence). The CDR3 length is 14 residues. For the CDR3, the DNA is TGCAGTGCTAGCGGGACCCTCTGGCAAAATGAGCAGTTCTTC. It specifies CSASGTLWQNEQFF.

This clonotype was counted a few times. This rearrangement joins TRBV20-1 to TRBJ2-1; 7 bases fit TRBD2. The CDR3 is made up of 14 amino acids. V was clipped by 2 bases and J by 5 bases; unmatched bases: 6. Germline CDR1 is DFQATT and CDR2 is SNEGSKA (reference sequence). Written as DNA, the CDR3 is TGCAGTGCTAGAATTAGCGGGTCCAACAATGAGCAGTTCTTC. Translated, it gives CSARISGSNNEQFF.

This chain joins TRBV3-1 and TRBJ1-2; D is possibly TRBD1 (6 bases). The V gene lost 6 bases and the J gene lost 6 bases, with 17 bases spanning the gap. The germline CDR1 and CDR2 sequences are LGHDT and YNNKEL (reference sequence). The CDR3 loop spans 14 amino acids. CDR3 DNA: TGTGCCAGCAGACCCCTGGGGGGGGCGGATGGCTACACCTTC. It yields the protein CASRPLGGADGYTF.

The genes are TRBV20-1 and TRBJ1-6; D call uncertain. The germline gives CDR1 DFQATT, CDR2 SNEGSKA (reference sequence). V lost 1 base, J lost 10 bases, and 11 bases lay in between. The CDR3 runs 13 residues. The chain's CDR3 is CSARGPRTSPLHF. CDR3 nucleotides: TGCAGTGCTAGAGGCCCTCGAACATCACCCCTCCACTTT.

The chain has TRBV11-2 and TRBJ2-7; weak D call: TRBD1 (5 bases). The V gene lost 5 bases and the J gene lost 10 bases, with 21 bases spanning the gap. Germline V gene lookup returns CDR1 SGHAT and CDR2 FQNNGV. CDR3 length: 14 amino acids. CDR3 nucleotide sequence: TGTGCCAGCAGCCCCCAGGGTTCCCATGATAACCAGTACTTC. It encodes CASSPQGSHDNQYF.

The chain combines TRBV7-9 with TRBJ2-5; TRBD2 agrees at 8 bases. This CDR3 contains 14 residues. V lost 5 bases, J lost 9 bases, and 11 bases stayed unmatched. CDR1 is SEHNR, CDR2 FQNEAQ, per germline (reference sequence). CDR3 sequence reads: CASSPGTSTSSQYF. CDR3 coding DNA: TGTGCCAGCAGCCCCGGGACTAGTACATCGTCCCAGTACTTC.

This chain uses TRBV18 with TRBJ2-7; tentative D call: TRBD1 (6 bases). V shed 5 bases and J shed 3 bases, with 17 bases lying between them. Germline V gene lookup returns CDR1 KGHSH and CDR2 LQKENI. This CDR3 region has 15 residues. The CDR3 DNA reads TGTGCCAGCTCATCAGCGGACAGAGGAAACTACGAGCAGTACTTC. Translation: CASSSADRGNYEQYF.

The sample holds one count of this clonotype. Here the CDR3 omits its conserved ending phenylalanine or tryptophan, so a read error is the likely source. J is TRBJ2-7 and V is TRBV11-1; possible D gene TRBD2, 5 bases. Germline CDR1 is SGHAT and CDR2 is FQDESV (reference sequence). CDR3 length: 16 amino acids. Trimming stripped 5 bases from V and 2 bases from J, with 19 bases between. The CDR3 loop is CASSPAGGRATYEQYS. DNA of the CDR3: TGTGCCAGCAGCCCTGCGGGCGGGCGCGCCACCTACGAGCAGTACTCC.